Below, one T cell receptor beta chain is given with its context. This sample stems from a study of blood T cell repertoires in COVID-19. The germline CDR1 and CDR2 sequences are SGHNT and YYREEE (reference sequence). The CDR3 contains 13 residues. Deletions cut 4 bases from V and 7 bases from J, with 11 bases between. Generated by immunoSEQ multiplex PCR, the TCRdb table keeps only in-frame clones and is missing some. The table shows under 300,000 clones, with more than 65% occurring only once. Clinical history reported by participants formed the basis on which cohorts were assigned. V gene TRBV5-4 combines with J gene TRBJ1-4; no reliable D call. The sequenced sample consisted of PBMCs or T cells enriched from blood (not recorded which). This receptor was obtained from a man aged 45-60 years who had recovered from COVID-19. The CDR3 coding sequence is TGTGCCAGCAGCAGTCCAGGAGGTGAAAAACTGTTTTTT. It yields the protein CASSSPGGEKLFF. Together with reference TRBV5-4 and TRBJ1-4, the CDR3 gives the full variable domain: ETGVTQSPTHLIKTRGQQVTLRCSSQSGHNTVSWYQQALGQGPQFIFQYYREEENGRGNFPPRFSGLQFPNYSSELNVNALELDDSALYLCASSSPGGEKLFFGSGTQLSVL.